This T cell receptor (beta chain) was recorded in a study of human T cells and chemical hapten exposure (dated by TCRdb to about 2021). Regarding the research as a whole: For sensitization, 2% DPC in acetone was applied to a roughly 2 cm by roughly 2 cm area of upper inner arm skin. Weekly therapeutic DPC doses were additionally applied to the scalp of patients throughout the roughly 23-week study period. Patch tests used Finn chambers with 0.01% DPC on the upper back, scored after 6 days by International Contact Dermatitis Research Group standards. The patient cohort, mostly female, included alopecia areata with under or over 50% scalp involvement, alopecia totalis and alopecia universalis. The libraries were sequenced as a pool, and the TCR yield per sample differed mostly because of small variations in library volumes within the pool. The study tracked peripheral blood TCR repertoire changes in vivo during primary and secondary sensitization to the hapten diphenylcyclopropenone (DPC) in alopecia patients. Blood samples were taken from patients before sensitization (week 0) and then at 2, 6 and about 24 weeks after DPC sensitization. Blood for TCR sequencing was provided by twenty-nine alopecia patients at one to four time points (pre-sensitization, 2, 6 and 24 weeks).

This clonotype was observed at least ten times. This clone's antigen is unknown. Base qualities are not at hand, and no much larger clone is one base apart. In the paper's terms, the time point label means: patch test 2, 6 weeks after DPC sensitization. The sample's treatment or condition, from its label and the paper: therapeutic diphenylcyclopropenone sensitization with weekly scalp DPC. At every patch-test visit, the blood draw took place before the patch test was put on. To be eligible, patients had to be aged 18 to 70, diagnosed with alopecia and judged suitable for DPC therapy, while pregnant patients were excluded. Unfractionated whole blood was collected in Tempus Blood RNA tubes, and total RNA was extracted from that blood. Taken from the germline V gene (reference sequence), the CDR1 and CDR2 loops are DFQATT and SNEGSKA. V drops 3 bases and J drops 9 bases, leaving 9 bases in between. From the cysteine through the phenylalanine, the CDR3 covers 11 amino acids. Only the CDR3 region is kept as DNA, spanning 33 bases read in frame from base 1.

Findings and caveats that apply to the study as a whole: DPC sensitization did not change the number of TCRs with a frequency above 1 in 1000, and there was no evidence of changes in global repertoire structure. After repeated subsampling, changes were observed in the strength of the expansion versus patch-test correlation and in the threshold at which the correlation became significant. Because every patient had alopecia, a presumed autoimmune disease, the patients' immune response might differ from that of healthy individuals. Significantly more large CDR3 similarity clusters were formed by expanded TCRs than by pre-sensitization or healthy control sets, consistent with antigen-driven responses. Patch test score correlated positively with the number of PT1 expanded TCRs, reaching significance at thresholds 8, 16 and 32 but not at 4.

Library creation used RACE. Sequencing took place on a NextSeq 500. During library preparation, unique molecular identifiers were attached to individual cDNA molecules so that TCRs could be counted quantitatively and reproducibly. Each blood RNA sample was used to sequence both TCR alpha and TCR beta chains. The published analysis was carried out like this. A median of roughly 100,000 TCRs per sample was observed, with a range of about 20,000 to 700,000. The Decombinator software suite was used to annotate V, J and CDR3 in the TCR reads. For PS versus PT1 abundance plots, all samples were subsampled to the same number of TCRs (28,000). Expanded TCRs were defined as absent before sensitization and observed at least eight times at the 2-week time point. The public reads were quality trimmed at Q25 with fastp and then assembled into clones with MiXCR by TCRdb, keeping productive beta chains. Rows matching on CDR3 protein sequence are summarized as one entry with the most common DNA and genes. The V and J calls and clone size come from TCRdb's table, not from the authors' own analysis. Within this sample are over 130,000 distinct CDR3 sequences, with around 11% of them counted one time only. The ten largest clones add up to approximately 1.3% of the sample.

The sequence is built from TRBV20-1 and TRBJ2-1; a confident D gene designation cannot be given. The sample was whole blood, taken in connection with sensitization to the hapten diphenylcyclopropenone (DPC). The TCR originated in a woman between 50 and 59 years old with alopecia areata. Some clones in this sample may be carry-over from other donors' samples. The nucleotides read TGCAGTGCTAGTGGGGTATCTGAGCAGTTCTTC. The encoded protein is CSASGVSEQFF.